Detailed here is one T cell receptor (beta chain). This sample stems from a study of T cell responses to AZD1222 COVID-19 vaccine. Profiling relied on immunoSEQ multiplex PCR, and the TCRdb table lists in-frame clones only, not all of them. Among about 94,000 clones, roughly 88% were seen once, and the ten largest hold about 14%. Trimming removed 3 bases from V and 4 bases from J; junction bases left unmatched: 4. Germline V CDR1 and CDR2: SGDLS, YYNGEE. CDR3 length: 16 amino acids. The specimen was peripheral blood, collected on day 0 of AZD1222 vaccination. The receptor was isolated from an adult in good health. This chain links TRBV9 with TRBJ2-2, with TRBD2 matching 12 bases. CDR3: CASSEGLAGTTGELFF. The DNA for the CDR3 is TGTGCCAGCAGCGAAGGACTAGCGGGGACCACCGGGGAGCTGTTTTTT.